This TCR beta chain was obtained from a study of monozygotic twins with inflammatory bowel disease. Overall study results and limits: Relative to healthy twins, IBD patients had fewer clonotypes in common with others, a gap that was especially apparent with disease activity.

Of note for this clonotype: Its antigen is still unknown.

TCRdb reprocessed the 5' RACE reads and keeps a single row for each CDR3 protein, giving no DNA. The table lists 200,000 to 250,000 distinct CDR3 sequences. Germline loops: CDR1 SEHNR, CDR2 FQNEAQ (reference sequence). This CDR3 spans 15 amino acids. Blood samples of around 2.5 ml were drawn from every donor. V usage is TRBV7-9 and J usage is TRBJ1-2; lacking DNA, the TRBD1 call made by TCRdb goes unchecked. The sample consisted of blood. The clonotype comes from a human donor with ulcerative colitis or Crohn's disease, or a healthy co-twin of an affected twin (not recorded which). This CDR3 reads CASSLALGDDYGYTF.